This T cell receptor beta chain was found in a study of shared clonotypes between healthy human individuals. About this clone: The antigen remains undetermined.

Overall study findings and caveats: Read depth was anticipated to influence clonotype sharing among donors.

Sequencing used immunoSEQ multiplex PCR; TCRdb keeps in-frame clones, though not all of them. Altogether about 510,000 clones are present, 60% to 80% being singletons, with the ten largest covering 9.5% to 15%. The CDR3 runs to 14 residues. The V gene lost 0 bases and the J gene lost 2 bases, with 6 bases spanning the gap. Germline-derived CDR1 and CDR2 are SGHTS and YDEGEE. Only Caucasian adults living in Nashville, Tennessee made up the donor group. The chain joins TRBV5-8 to TRBJ2-1, with no clear D. The source material was PBMCs. The TCR comes from a middle-aged woman in good health. Some clones in this sample may be carry-over from other donors' samples. CDR3 bases: TGTGCCAGCAGCTTGGGGCTAGCCTACAATGAGCAGTTCTTC. Amino acid sequence: CASSLGLAYNEQFF. The entire variable domain, with the rest obtained from reference TRBV5-8 and TRBJ2-1, is as follows: EAGVTQSPTHLIKTRGQQATLRCSPISGHTSVYWYQQALGLGLQFLLWYDEGEERNRGNFPPRFSGRQFPNYSSELNVNALELEDSALYLCASSLGLAYNEQFFGPGTRLTVL.